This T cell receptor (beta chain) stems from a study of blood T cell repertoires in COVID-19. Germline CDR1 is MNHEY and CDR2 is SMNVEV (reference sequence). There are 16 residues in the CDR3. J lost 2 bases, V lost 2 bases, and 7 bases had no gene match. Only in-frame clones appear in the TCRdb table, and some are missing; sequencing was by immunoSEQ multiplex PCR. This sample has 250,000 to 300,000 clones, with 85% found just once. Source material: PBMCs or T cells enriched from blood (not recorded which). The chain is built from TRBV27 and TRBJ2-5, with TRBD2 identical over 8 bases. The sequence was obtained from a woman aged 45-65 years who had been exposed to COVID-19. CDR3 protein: CASSLGGTREQETQYF. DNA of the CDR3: TGTGCCAGCAGTTTAGGAGGGACTAGGGAACAAGAGACCCAGTACTTC.